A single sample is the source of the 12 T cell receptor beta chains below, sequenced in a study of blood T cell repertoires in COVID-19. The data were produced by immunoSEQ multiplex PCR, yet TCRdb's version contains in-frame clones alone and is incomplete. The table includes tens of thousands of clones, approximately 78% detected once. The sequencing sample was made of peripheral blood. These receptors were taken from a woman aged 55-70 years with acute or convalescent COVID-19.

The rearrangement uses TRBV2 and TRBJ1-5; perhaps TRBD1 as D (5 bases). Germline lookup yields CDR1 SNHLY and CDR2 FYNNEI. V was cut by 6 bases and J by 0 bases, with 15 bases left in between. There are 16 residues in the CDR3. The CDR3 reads CASSAGDRISNQPQHF. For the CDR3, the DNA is TGTGCCAGCAGCGCCGGCGACAGAATTAGCAATCAGCCCCAGCATTTT.

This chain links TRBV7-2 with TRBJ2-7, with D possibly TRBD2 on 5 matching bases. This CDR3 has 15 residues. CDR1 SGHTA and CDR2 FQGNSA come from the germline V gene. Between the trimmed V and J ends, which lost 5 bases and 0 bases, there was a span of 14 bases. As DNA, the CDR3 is TGTGCCAGCAGCCTCCGGGCGGGTGACTCCTACGAGCAGTACTTC. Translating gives CASSLRAGDSYEQYF.

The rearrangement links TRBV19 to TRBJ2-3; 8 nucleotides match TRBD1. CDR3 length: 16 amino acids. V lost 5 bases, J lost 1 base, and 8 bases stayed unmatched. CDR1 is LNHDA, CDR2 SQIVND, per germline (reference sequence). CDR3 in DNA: TGTGCCAGTAGTCGGCAACAGGGGGAGGGCACAGATACGCAGTATTTT. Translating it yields CASSRQQGEGTDTQYF.

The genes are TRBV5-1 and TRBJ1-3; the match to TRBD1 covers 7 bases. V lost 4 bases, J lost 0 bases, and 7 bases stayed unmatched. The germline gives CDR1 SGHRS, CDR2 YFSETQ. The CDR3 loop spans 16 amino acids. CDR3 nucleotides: TGCGCCAGCAGCCACGGGACAGCCTCCTCTGGAAACACCATATATTTT. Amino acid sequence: CASSHGTASSGNTIYF.

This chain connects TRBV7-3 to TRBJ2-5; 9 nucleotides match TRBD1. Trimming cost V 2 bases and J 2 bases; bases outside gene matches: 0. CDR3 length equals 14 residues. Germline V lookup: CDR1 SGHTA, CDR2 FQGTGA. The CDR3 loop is CASSLGQGQETQYF. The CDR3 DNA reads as TGTGCCAGCAGCTTAGGACAGGGGCAAGAGACCCAGTACTTC.

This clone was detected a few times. CDR3 amino acids: CASTSGVNTGELFF. The DNA for the CDR3 is TGTGCCAGCACCTCAGGGGTGAACACCGGGGAGCTGTTTTTT. This sequence joins TRBV11-3 and TRBJ2-2; D might be TRBD1 (6 bases). V was trimmed by 7 bases and J by 1 base, leaving 10 bases between them. CDR3 length: 14 residues. Germline CDR1 and CDR2: SGHNT and YENEEA.

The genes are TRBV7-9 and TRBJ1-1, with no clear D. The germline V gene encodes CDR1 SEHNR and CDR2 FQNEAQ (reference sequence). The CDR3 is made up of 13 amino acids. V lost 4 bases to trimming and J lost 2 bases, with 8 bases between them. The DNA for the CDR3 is TGTGCCAGCAGCTCCCGCACAAACACTGAAGCTTTCTTT. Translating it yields CASSSRTNTEAFF.

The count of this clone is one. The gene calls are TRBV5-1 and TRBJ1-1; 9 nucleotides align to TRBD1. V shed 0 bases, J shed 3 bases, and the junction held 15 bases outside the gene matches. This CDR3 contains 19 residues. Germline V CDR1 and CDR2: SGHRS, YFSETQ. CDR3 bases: TGCGCCAGCAGCTTGGGACTAGGGACAGGGCTGCCCAGTGACACTGAAGCTTTCTTT. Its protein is CASSLGLGTGLPSDTEAFF.

The CDR3 loop reads CASSTGQGANVLTF. The CDR3 nucleotides are TGTGCCAGTAGTACCGGGCAGGGAGCCAACGTCCTGACTTTC. The V and J genes are TRBV19 and TRBJ2-6, with D tentatively TRBD1 (5 bases). Germline CDR1 LNHDA, CDR2 SQIVND (reference sequence). V was shortened by 4 bases and J by 7 bases, with 11 bases between the two germline ends. The CDR3 consists of 14 residues. The full variable domain, in which reference TRBV19 and TRBJ2-6 provide the parts outside the CDR3, is DGGITQSPKYLFRKEGQNVTLSCEQNLNHDAMYWYRQDPGQGLRLIYYSQIVNDFQKGDIAEGYSVSREKKESFPLTVTSAQKNPTAFYLCASSTGQGANVLTFGAGSRLTVL.

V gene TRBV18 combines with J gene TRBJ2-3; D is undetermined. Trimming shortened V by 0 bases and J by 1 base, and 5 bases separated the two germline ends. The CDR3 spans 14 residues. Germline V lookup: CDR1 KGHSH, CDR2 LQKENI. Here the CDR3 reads CASSPPQGTDTQYF. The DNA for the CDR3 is TGTGCCAGCTCACCACCTCAGGGCACAGATACGCAGTATTTT. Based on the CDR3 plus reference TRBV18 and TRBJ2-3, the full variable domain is NAGVMQNPRHLVRRRGQEARLRCSPMKGHSHVYWYRQLPEEGLKFMVYLQKENIIDESGMPKERFSAEFPKEGPSILRIQQVVRGDSAAYFCASSPPQGTDTQYFGPGTRLTVL.

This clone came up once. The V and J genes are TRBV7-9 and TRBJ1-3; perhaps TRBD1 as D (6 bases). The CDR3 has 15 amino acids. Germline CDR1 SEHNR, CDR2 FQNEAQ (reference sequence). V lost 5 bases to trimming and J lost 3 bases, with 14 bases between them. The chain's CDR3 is CASSPTRTVGNTIYF. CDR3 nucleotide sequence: TGTGCCAGCAGCCCCACGCGGACAGTTGGAAACACCATATATTTT.

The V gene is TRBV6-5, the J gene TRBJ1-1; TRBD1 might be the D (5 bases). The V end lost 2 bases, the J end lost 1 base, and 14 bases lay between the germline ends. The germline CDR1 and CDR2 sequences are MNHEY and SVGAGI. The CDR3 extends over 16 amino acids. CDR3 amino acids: CASSYEPGLSNTEAFF. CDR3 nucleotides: TGTGCCAGCAGTTACGAACCGGGACTCTCGAACACTGAAGCTTTCTTT.